The T cell receptor (beta chain) described here comes from a study of memory CD4+ T cells and cytomegalovirus serostatus. The study, taken as a whole, reports: Repertoires predicted CMV serostatus with median bootstrapped AUC of 0.95.

Single viable CD3+CD4+CD8-CD45RO+ cells were sorted as the memory CD4+ T cells. The CDR3 contains 14 residues. Germline CDR1 reads KGHSH; CDR2 reads LQKENI. Deletions cut 0 bases from V and 10 bases from J, with 15 bases between. About this clone: Its antigen is unknown.

Generated by immunoSEQ multiplex PCR, the TCRdb table keeps only in-frame clones and is missing some. The table has 46,000 or so clones, around 82% seen once. This TCR was recovered from an adult in good health and CMV-seronegative. This chain uses TRBV18 with TRBJ1-2; maybe TRBD1 (6 bases). Material: memory CD4+ T cells from blood. The CDR3 bases are TGTGCCAGCTCACCACCGGGGGGGCGCGGAGCCTACACCTTC. Amino acids: CASSPPGGRGAYTF. Using reference TRBV18 and TRBJ1-2 for the parts outside the CDR3, the full variable domain is NAGVMQNPRHLVRRRGQEARLRCSPMKGHSHVYWYRQLPEEGLKFMVYLQKENIIDESGMPKERFSAEFPKEGPSILRIQQVVRGDSAAYFCASSPPGGRGAYTFGSGTRLTVV.